One sample yielded the 5 T cell receptor beta chains listed below, sequenced in a study of blood T cell repertoires in COVID-19. Sequencing used immunoSEQ multiplex PCR; TCRdb keeps in-frame clones, though not all of them. The sample yields tens of thousands of clones, 85% to 90% seen once. Sequenced: peripheral blood. All receptors derive from a man aged 80 or over with acute or convalescent COVID-19.

The chain carries TRBV30 and TRBJ2-7, with TRBD1 matching over 10 bases. Germline CDR1 reads GTSNPN; CDR2 reads SVGIG (reference sequence). The CDR3 extends over 12 amino acids. V dropped 8 bases and J dropped 3; count of bases not matched to a gene: 4. CDR3: CAGGQGNYEQYF. The DNA for the CDR3 is TGTGCCGGGGGACAGGGGAACTACGAGCAGTACTTC. The entire variable domain, with the rest obtained from reference TRBV30 and TRBJ2-7, is as follows: SQTIHQWPATLVQPVGSPLSLECTVEGTSNPNLYWYRQAAGRGLQLLFYSVGIGQISSEVPQNLSASRPQDRQFILSSKKLLLSDSGFYLCAGGQGNYEQYFGPGTRLTVT.

This clone occurred once. This chain uses TRBV11-2 with TRBJ2-7; 8 nucleotides match TRBD1. Germline V gene lookup returns CDR1 SGHAT and CDR2 FQNNGV. The CDR3 runs 18 residues. The V and J ends lost 6 bases and 2 bases, in that order; junction bases with no gene match: 18. CDR3 in amino acids: CASSFRPSSRTGTYEQYF. The CDR3 DNA reads as TGTGCCAGCAGTTTTAGACCATCGAGCAGGACAGGGACCTACGAGCAGTACTTC. Full variable domain (rest looked up from reference TRBV11-2 and TRBJ2-7): EAGVAQSPRYKIIEKRQSVAFWCNPISGHATLYWYQQILGQGPKLLIQFQNNGVVDDSQLPKDRFSAERLKGVDSTLKIQPAKLEDSAVYLCASSFRPSSRTGTYEQYFGPGTRLTVT.

This chain connects TRBV6-5 to TRBJ2-3, with 7 bases fitting TRBD1. The CDR3 contains 14 residues. Trimming cost V 2 bases and J 5 bases; bases outside gene matches: 4. Germline V lookup: CDR1 MNHEY, CDR2 SVGAGI. The CDR3 region has the DNA TGTGCCAGCAGTTACCTGGGGACAGTAGATACGCAGTATTTT. It specifies CASSYLGTVDTQYF.

The CDR3 loop is CASSLIKETQYF. In nucleotides, the CDR3 is TGTGCCAGCAGCTTGATAAAAGAGACCCAGTACTTC. The J gene is TRBJ2-5, the V gene TRBV5-4; the D is unclear. The CDR3 extends over 12 amino acids. From germline, CDR1 is SGHNT and CDR2 YYREEE (reference sequence). Trimming removed 1 base from V and 3 bases from J, with 4 bases in between.

This rearrangement joins TRBV19 to TRBJ2-3, with 10 bases identical to TRBD2. Losses at the gene ends were 6 bases for V and 3 bases for J; bases not matched to a gene: 15. Germline CDR1 is LNHDA and CDR2 is SQIVND (reference sequence). The CDR3 runs 18 residues. The CDR3 loop reads CASSKLAGGRSSTDTQYF. The CDR3 DNA reads TGTGCCAGTAGCAAATTAGCGGGAGGACGTAGTTCGACAGATACGCAGTATTTT.